A single sample is the source of the 12 T cell receptor beta chains below, sequenced in a study of blood T cell repertoires in COVID-19. TCRdb's copy holds only in-frame clones and misses some; the assay was immunoSEQ multiplex PCR. The sample lists roughly 280,000 clones, roughly nine tenths seen once, with approximately 2.2% in the top ten. Sequenced input: peripheral blood. All receptors derive from a man in his forties or fifties with acute or convalescent COVID-19.

The rearrangement joins TRBV29-1 to TRBJ1-1; 9 bases are shared with TRBD1. CDR3 length: 14 amino acids. Germline CDR1 and CDR2: SQVTM and ANQGSEA. The trim removed 4 bases at V and 4 bases at J, leaving 7 bases unmatched. CDR3 in DNA: TGCAGCGTTGTACAGGGGGCGCGCGGCACTGAAGCTTTCTTT. Translating gives CSVVQGARGTEAFF.

The chain couples TRBV29-1 to TRBJ2-1, with TRBD1 matching over 7 bases. CDR1 SQVTM and CDR2 ANQGSEA come from the germline V gene. CDR3 length: 16 residues. J was trimmed by 0 bases and V by 7 bases; bases with no gene match: 12. CDR3 sequence reads: CSARDSSANSYNEQFF. DNA for the CDR3: TGCAGCGCCCGGGACAGCAGCGCAAACTCCTACAATGAGCAGTTCTTC.

The CDR3 DNA follows: TGTGCCAGCAGTGAACCACAGGTGAACACTGAAGCTTTCTTT. This translates into CASSEPQVNTEAFF. This sequence joins TRBV6-1 and TRBJ1-1, with D tentatively TRBD1 (5 bases). The CDR3 is 14 amino acids. Per the germline V gene, CDR1 is MNHNS and CDR2 is SASEGT. V shed 2 bases and J shed 0 bases, with 7 bases lying between them.

The rearrangement uses TRBV7-3 and TRBJ2-1, with TRBD1 matching over 9 bases. Unmatched junction bases numbered 4, after V lost 5 bases and J lost 5 bases. Looked up from germline, CDR1 is SGHTA and CDR2 is FQGTGA. The CDR3 has 14 amino acids. The CDR3 region is CASSRDRADNEQFF. The CDR3 coding sequence is TGTGCCAGCAGCCGGGACAGGGCCGACAATGAGCAGTTCTTC.

V usage is TRBV7-9 and J usage is TRBJ2-1; 9 nucleotides align to TRBD1. This CDR3 spans 17 amino acids. The ends lost 1 base at V and 3 bases at J; junction bases unmatched: 7. Germline loops: CDR1 SEHNR, CDR2 FQNEAQ (reference sequence). The CDR3 DNA sequence: TGTGCCAGCAGCTTAGAAGGGGGGACAGGGAGCTACAATGAGCAGTTCTTC. Its translation: CASSLEGGTGSYNEQFF.

The chain is built from TRBV9 and TRBJ1-4, with D tentatively TRBD1 (5 bases). The V end was cut by 0 bases, the J end by 4 bases, with 10 bases between. This CDR3 is 15 amino acids long. Germline V gene lookup returns CDR1 SGDLS and CDR2 YYNGEE. In DNA, the CDR3 is TGTGCCAGCAGCGTAGGGTGGGGGGGTAATGAAAAACTGTTTTTT. Protein: CASSVGWGGNEKLFF.

This chain links TRBV6-5 with TRBJ2-5; perhaps TRBD2 as D (5 bases). With 4 bases removed from V and 7 bases from J, the gap between germline ends came to 7 bases. This CDR3 is built from 11 residues. Germline assignment: CDR1 MNHEY and CDR2 SVGAGI. The CDR3 sequence: CASSSGVTQYF. The CDR3 bases are TGTGCCAGCAGTTCCGGGGTGACCCAGTACTTC.

The chain is built from TRBV7-6 and TRBJ1-2; 7 nucleotides match TRBD1. Germline loops: CDR1 SGHVS, CDR2 FNYEAQ. The CDR3 consists of 14 residues. With 5 bases clipped from V and 4 bases from J, the junction kept 7 bases outside the gene matches. The CDR3 DNA reads TGTGCCAGCAGCGATTACAGGGGAGGCTATGGCTACACCTTC. Residues: CASSDYRGGYGYTF.

This chain uses TRBV12-3 or TRBV12-4 with TRBJ2-3; 9 nucleotides match TRBD1. The CDR3 loop spans 13 amino acids. With 4 bases clipped from V and 14 bases from J, the junction kept 10 bases outside the gene matches. The CDR3 spells CASSSNRGLGTYF. The CDR3 DNA reads as TGTGCCAGCAGTTCGAACAGGGGGCTTGGCACGTATTTT.

The rearrangement links TRBV18 to TRBJ1-1; D is unresolved. The CDR3 sequence is 14 residues long. CDR1 KGHSH and CDR2 LQKENI come from the germline V gene. V was cut by 7 bases and J by 0 bases, with 12 bases left in between. CDR3 bases: TGTGCCAGCTTTTATCTCACAGTGAACACTGAAGCTTTCTTT. It yields the protein CASFYLTVNTEAFF.

The gene calls are TRBV3-1 (or the pseudogene TRBV3-2) and TRBJ2-5; 7 bases align to TRBD2. From germline, CDR1 is LGHDT and CDR2 YNNKEL (reference sequence). This CDR3 contains 11 residues. V was pared by 5 bases and J by 7 bases, with 1 base of the junction left unmatched. This chain's CDR3 is CASSWGGTQYF. CDR3 DNA: TGTGCCAGCAGCTGGGGGGGGACCCAGTACTTC.

The V call is TRBV7-3, the J call TRBJ1-5; 7 positions match TRBD1. V lost 5 bases to trimming and J lost 2 bases; unmatched junction nucleotides: 6. The CDR3 runs to 15 residues. Germline V gene data show CDR1 as SGHTA and CDR2 as FQGTGA. The CDR3 bases are TGTGCCAGCAGCCCAGTACAGGGGCGCAATCAGCCCCAGCATTTT. Translated, it gives CASSPVQGRNQPQHF.